The source of this T cell receptor (beta chain) is a study of shared clonotypes between healthy human individuals. Sorted-subset replicate PCR reactions were performed with approximately 200 ng DNA, corresponding to about 32,000 T cell genomes. Generated by immunoSEQ multiplex PCR, the TCRdb table keeps only in-frame clones and is missing some. Of millions of clones detected, approximately 95% appear once; the ten largest clones hold about 1.1%. Positively selected for CCR7, the CD45RO-negative cells used as naive CD8 cells excluded terminally differentiated effector memory CD45RA+ cells. The sequenced sample was naive CD8+ T cells sorted from blood. The clonotype was recovered from a man between 18 and 29 years old in good health.

CDR3 nucleotides: TGTGCCAGCAGCCACCCGGACAGGGGCCACGAGCAGTACTTC. Amino acids: CASSHPDRGHEQYF. The rearrangement links TRBV7-9 to TRBJ2-7, with TRBD1 matching 9 bases. The CDR3 sequence is 14 residues long. J lost 5 bases, V lost 5 bases, and 7 bases had no gene match. Germline lookup yields CDR1 SEHNR and CDR2 FQNEAQ (reference sequence). Based on the CDR3 plus reference TRBV7-9 and TRBJ2-7, the full variable domain is DTGVSQNPRHKITKRGQNVTFRCDPISEHNRLYWYRQTLGQGPEFLTYFQNEAQLEKSRLLSDRFSAERPKGSFSTLEIQRTEQGDSAMYLCASSHPDRGHEQYFGPGTRLTVT.